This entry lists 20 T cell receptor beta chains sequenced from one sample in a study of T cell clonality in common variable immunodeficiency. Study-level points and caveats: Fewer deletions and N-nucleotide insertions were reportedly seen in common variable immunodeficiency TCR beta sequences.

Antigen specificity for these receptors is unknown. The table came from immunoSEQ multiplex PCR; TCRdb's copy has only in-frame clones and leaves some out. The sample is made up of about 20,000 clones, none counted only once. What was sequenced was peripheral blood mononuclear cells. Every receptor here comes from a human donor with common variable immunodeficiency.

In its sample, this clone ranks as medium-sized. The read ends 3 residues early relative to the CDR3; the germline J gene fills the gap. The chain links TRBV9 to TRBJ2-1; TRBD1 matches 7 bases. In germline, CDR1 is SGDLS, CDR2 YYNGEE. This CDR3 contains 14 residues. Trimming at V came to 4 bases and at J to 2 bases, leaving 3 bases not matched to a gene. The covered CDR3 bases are TGTGCCAGCAGCACCCAGGGGGCCTACAATGAG. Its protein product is CASSTQGAYNE. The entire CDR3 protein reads CASSTQGAYNEQFF. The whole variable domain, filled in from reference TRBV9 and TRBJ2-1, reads DSGVTQTPKHLITATGQRVTLRCSPRSGDLSVYWYQQSLDQGLQFLIQYYNGEERAKGNILERFSAQQFPDLHSELNLSSLELGDSALYFCASSTQGAYNEQFFGPGTRLTVL.

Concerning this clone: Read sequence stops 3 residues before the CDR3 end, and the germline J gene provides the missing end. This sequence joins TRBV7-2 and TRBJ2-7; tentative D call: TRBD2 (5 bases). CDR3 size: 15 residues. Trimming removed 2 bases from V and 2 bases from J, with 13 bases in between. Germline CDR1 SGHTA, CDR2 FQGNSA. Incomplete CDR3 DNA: TGTGCCAGCAGCTTAAGAGGGCGCCAGGCCTACGAG. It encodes CASSLRGRQAYE. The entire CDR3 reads CASSLRGRQAYEQYF.

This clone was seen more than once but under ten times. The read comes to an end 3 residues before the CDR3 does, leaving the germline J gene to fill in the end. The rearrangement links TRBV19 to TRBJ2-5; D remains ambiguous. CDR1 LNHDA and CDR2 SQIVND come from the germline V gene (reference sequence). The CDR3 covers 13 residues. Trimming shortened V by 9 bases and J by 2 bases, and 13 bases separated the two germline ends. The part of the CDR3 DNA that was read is TGTGCCAGCCGAAGGGTACCTCAAGAGACC. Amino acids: CASRRVPQET. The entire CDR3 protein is CASRRVPQETQYF. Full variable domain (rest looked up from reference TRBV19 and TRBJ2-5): DGGITQSPKYLFRKEGQNVTLSCEQNLNHDAMYWYRQDPGQGLRLIYYSQIVNDFQKGDIAEGYSVSREKKESFPLTVTSAQKNPTAFYLCASRRVPQETQYFGPGTRLLVL.

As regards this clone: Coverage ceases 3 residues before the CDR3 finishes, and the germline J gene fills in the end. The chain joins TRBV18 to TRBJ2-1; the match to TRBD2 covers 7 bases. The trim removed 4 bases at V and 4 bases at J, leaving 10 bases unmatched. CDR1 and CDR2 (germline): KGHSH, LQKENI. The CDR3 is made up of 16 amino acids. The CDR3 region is CASSLSLGLLYNEQFF. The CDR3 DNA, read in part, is TGTGCCAGCTCACTATCCCTGGGACTATTATACAATGAG.

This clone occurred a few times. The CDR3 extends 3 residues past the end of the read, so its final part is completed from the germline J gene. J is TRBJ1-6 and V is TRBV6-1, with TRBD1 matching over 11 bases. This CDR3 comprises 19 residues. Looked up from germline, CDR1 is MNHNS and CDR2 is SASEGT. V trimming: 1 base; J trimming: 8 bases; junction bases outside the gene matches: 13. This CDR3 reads CASSEEVGGTGGADSPLHF. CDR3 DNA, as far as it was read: TGTGCCAGCAGTGAAGAGGTAGGAGGGACAGGGGGGGCGGATTCACCC.

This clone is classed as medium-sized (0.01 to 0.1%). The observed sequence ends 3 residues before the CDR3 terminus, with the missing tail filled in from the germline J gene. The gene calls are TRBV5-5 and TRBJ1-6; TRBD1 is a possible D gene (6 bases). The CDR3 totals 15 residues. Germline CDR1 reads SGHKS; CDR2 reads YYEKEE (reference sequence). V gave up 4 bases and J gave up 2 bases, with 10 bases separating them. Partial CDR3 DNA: TGTGCCAGCAGCCACCGGGACACCTATAATTCACCC. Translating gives CASSHRDTYNSP. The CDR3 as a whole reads CASSHRDTYNSPLHF.

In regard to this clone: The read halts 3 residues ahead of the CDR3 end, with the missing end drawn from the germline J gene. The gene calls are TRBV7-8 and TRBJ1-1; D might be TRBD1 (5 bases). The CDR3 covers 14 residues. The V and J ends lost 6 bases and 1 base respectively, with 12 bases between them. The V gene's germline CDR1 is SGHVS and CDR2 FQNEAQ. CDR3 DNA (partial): TGTGCCAGCAGGGAACAAACAGGGAACACTGAA. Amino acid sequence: CASREQTGNTE. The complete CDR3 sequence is CASREQTGNTEAFF.

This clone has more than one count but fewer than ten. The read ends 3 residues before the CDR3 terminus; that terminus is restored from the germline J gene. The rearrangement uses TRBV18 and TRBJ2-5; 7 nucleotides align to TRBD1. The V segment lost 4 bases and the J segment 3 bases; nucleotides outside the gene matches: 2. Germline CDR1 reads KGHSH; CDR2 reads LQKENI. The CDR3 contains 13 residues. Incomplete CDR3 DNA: TGTGCCAGCTCACGGGACAGTAAAGAGACC. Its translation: CASSRDSKET. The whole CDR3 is CASSRDSKETQYF.

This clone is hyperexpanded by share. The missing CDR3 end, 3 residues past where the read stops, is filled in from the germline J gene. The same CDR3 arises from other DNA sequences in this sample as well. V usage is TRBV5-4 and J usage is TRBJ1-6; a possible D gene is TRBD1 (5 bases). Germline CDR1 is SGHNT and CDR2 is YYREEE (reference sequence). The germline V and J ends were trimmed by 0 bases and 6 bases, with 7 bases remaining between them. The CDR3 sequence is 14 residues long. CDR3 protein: CASSLGQSNSPLHF. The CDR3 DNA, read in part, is TGTGCCAGCAGCTTGGGACAGAGTAATTCACCC. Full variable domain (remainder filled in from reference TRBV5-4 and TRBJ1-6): ETGVTQSPTHLIKTRGQQVTLRCSSQSGHNTVSWYQQALGQGPQFIFQYYREEENGRGNFPPRFSGLQFPNYSSELNVNALELDDSALYLCASSLGQSNSPLHFGNGTRLTVT.

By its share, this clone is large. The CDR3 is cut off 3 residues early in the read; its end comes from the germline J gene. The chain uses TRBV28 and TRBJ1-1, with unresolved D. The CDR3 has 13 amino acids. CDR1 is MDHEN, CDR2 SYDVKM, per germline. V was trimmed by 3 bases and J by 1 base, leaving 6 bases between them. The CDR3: CASSLTKNTEAFF. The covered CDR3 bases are TGTGCCAGCAGTTTGACAAAGAACACTGAA.

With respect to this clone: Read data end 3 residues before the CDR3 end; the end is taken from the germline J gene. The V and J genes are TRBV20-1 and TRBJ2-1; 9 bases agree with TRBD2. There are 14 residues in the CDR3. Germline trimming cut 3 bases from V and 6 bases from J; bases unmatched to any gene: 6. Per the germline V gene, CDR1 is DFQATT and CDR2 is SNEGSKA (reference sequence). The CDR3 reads CSASATSGRNEQFF. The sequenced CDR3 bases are TGCAGTGCTAGTGCTACTAGCGGGCGCAATGAG.

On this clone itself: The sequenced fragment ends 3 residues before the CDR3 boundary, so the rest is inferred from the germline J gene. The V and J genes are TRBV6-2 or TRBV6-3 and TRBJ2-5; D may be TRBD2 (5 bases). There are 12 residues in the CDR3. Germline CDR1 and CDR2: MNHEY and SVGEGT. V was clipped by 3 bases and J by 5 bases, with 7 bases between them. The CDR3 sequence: CASSYRGETQYF. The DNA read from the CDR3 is TGTGCCAGCAGTTATCGAGGGGAGACC.

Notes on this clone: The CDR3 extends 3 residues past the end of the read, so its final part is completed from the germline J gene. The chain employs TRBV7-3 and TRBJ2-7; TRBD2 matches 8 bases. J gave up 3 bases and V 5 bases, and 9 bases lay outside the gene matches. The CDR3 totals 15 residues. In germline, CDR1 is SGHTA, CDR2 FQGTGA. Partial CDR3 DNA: TGTGCCAGCAGCCCAGCCGCGGGGGGCCTCTACGAG. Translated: CASSPAAGGLYE. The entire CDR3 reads CASSPAAGGLYEQYF.

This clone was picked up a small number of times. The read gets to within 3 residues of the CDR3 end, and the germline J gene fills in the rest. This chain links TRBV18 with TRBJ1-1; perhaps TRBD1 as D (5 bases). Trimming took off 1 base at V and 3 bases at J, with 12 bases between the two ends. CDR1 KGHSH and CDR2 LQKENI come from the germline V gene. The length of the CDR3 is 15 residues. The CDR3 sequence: CASSPLGGSDTEAFF. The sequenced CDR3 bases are TGTGCCAGCTCACCACTGGGGGGTAGTGACACTGAA.

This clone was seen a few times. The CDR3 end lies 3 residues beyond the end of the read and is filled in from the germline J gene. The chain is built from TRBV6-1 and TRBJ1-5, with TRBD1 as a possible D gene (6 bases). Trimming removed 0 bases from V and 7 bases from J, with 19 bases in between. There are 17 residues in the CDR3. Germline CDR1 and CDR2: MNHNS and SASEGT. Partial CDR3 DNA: TGTGCCAGCAGTGAAGCGCTTTCTGTACAGGGAGGCCAGCCC. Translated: CASSEALSVQGGQP. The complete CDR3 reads CASSEALSVQGGQPQHF.

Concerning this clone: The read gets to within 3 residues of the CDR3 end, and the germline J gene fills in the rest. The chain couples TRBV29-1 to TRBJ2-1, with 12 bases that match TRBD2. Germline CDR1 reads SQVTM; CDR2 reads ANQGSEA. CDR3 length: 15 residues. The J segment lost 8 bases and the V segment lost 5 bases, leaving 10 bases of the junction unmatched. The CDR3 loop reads CSVPLAGGVRDEQFF. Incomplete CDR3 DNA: TGCAGCGTTCCTCTAGCGGGAGGGGTTAGGGATGAG.

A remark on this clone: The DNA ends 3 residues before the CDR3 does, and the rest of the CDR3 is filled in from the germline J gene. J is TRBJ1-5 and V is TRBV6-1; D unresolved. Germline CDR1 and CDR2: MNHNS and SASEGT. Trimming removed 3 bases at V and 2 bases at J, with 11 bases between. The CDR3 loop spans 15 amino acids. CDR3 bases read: TGTGCCAGCAGTGACAGGTTTGACGGCAATCAGCCC. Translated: CASSDRFDGNQP. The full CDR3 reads CASSDRFDGNQPQHF.

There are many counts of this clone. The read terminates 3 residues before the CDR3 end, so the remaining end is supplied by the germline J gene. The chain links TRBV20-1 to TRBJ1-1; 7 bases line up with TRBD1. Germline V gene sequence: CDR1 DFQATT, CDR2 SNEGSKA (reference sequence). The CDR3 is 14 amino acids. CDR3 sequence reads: CSARTEGARQEAFF. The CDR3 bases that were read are TGCAGTGCTAGGACTGAGGGGGCACGGCAAGAA.

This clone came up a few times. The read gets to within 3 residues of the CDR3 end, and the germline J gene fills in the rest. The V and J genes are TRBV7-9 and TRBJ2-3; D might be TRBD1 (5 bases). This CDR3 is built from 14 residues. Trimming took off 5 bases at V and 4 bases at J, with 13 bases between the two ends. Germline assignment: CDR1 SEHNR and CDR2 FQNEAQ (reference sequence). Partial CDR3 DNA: TGTGCCAGCAGCCCCACAAGGGGTTCAGATACG. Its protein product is CASSPTRGSDT. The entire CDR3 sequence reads CASSPTRGSDTQYF.

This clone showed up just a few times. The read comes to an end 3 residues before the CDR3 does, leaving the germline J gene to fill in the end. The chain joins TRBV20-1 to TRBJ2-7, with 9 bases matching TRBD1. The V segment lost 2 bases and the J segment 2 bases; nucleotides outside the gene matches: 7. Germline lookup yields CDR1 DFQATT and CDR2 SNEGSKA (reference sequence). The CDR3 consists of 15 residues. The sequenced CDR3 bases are TGCAGTGCTAGAAATCCCGACAGGGGGACCTACGAG. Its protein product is CSARNPDRGTYE. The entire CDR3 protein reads CSARNPDRGTYEQYF.